Presented here are 18 T cell receptor beta chains from one specimen sequenced in a study of beta chain features in type 1 diabetes. Study-wide points: TCRB CDR3 length was moderately but significantly reduced in all four CD4+ subsets of Type 1 diabetes patients.

These receptors have no identified antigens. Expressed TCRB transcripts were sequenced, since all the RNA that had been isolated was reverse transcribed. The data were produced by immunoSEQ multiplex PCR, yet TCRdb's version contains in-frame clones alone and is incomplete. The sample includes 680,000 or so clones, 10% to 15% of them seen just once. The sequenced sample consisted of naive CD4+ T cells from blood. The receptors were sampled from a man younger than 35 with type 1 diabetes.

V gene TRBV18 combines with J gene TRBJ2-5, with 9 positions matching TRBD1. The CDR3 covers 16 residues. Germline V gives CDR1 KGHSH, CDR2 LQKENI. With 2 bases clipped from V and 5 bases from J, the junction kept 9 bases outside the gene matches. The CDR3 nucleotides are TGTGCCAGCTCACCATACGGACAGGGGTTTTTGGAGACCCAGTACTTC. The encoded protein is CASSPYGQGFLETQYF.

In DNA, the CDR3 is TGTGCCAGCAGCCGCCCACTAGCGGGGGGCCCCGGAATAGCCAAAAACATTCAGTACTTC. It translates to CASSRPLAGGPGIAKNIQYF. The chain joins TRBV4-2 to TRBJ2-4, with TRBD2 identical over 12 bases. After removal of 4 bases from V and 0 bases from J, the junction contained 13 bases not matched to a gene. The germline V gene has CDR1 LGHNA and CDR2 YNFKEQ. The CDR3 sequence is 20 residues long.

This clone was recorded a few times. The CDR3 DNA follows: TGTGCCAGCTCGAGGAACGAATTGAACACTGAAGCTTTCTTT. Translation gives CASSRNELNTEAFF. V gene TRBV18 combines with J gene TRBJ1-1; D remains ambiguous. The germline V gene encodes CDR1 KGHSH and CDR2 LQKENI. The CDR3 has 14 residues. With 6 bases removed from V and 0 bases from J, the gap between germline ends came to 11 bases.

CDR3 sequence: CASSQAGGGYGYTF. The CDR3 DNA sequence: TGTGCCAGCAGCCAAGCAGGGGGCGGCTATGGCTACACCTTC. The V call is TRBV7-2, the J call TRBJ1-2; 8 bases line up with TRBD1. This CDR3 region has 14 residues. V was clipped by 5 bases and J by 4 bases; unmatched bases: 6. Germline values: CDR1 SGHTA, CDR2 FQGNSA.

This clone has only a few counts. This chain joins TRBV7-2 and TRBJ1-5; no firm D call. V was cut by 4 bases and J by 5 bases, with 6 bases left in between. Germline assignment: CDR1 SGHTA and CDR2 FQGNSA. CDR3 length equals 12 residues. CDR3 coding DNA: TGTGCCAGCAGCTCCATGTATCAGCCCCAGCATTTT. Its translation is CASSSMYQPQHF.

This clone has just a few counts. The chain combines TRBV25-1 with TRBJ2-7; 7 positions agree with TRBD1. V was pared by 3 bases and J by 2 bases, with 7 bases of the junction left unmatched. The germline gives CDR1 MGHDK, CDR2 SYGVNS. This CDR3 is built from 15 residues. The CDR3 loop is CASSEGDSPPYEQYF. The CDR3 region has the DNA TGTGCCAGCAGTGAGGGGGACAGTCCACCCTACGAGCAGTACTTC.

This clone was observed a few times. V usage is TRBV25-1 and J usage is TRBJ2-6, with D perhaps being TRBD1 or TRBD2 (5 bases each). Trimming shortened V by 4 bases and J by 7 bases, and 17 bases separated the two germline ends. Germline CDR1 is MGHDK and CDR2 is SYGVNS. The CDR3 contains 16 residues. The CDR3 reads CASSAVHGTTANVLTF. In DNA, the CDR3 is TGTGCCAGCAGTGCCGTTCATGGGACGACAGCCAACGTCCTGACTTTC.

The J gene is TRBJ2-7, the V gene TRBV5-4; 9 nucleotides agree with TRBD2. Germline assignment: CDR1 SGHNT and CDR2 YYREEE (reference sequence). CDR3 length: 14 residues. The trim removed 3 bases at V and 7 bases at J, leaving 8 bases unmatched. The CDR3 nucleotides read TGTGCCAGCAGCTCGGCGGGGGGGCCAGAGGAGCAGTACTTC. Translating gives CASSSAGGPEEQYF.

The V and J genes are TRBV6-6 and TRBJ1-2; D remains unclear. CDR1 MNHNY and CDR2 SVGAGI come from the germline V gene (reference sequence). There are 16 residues in the CDR3. Trimming pared 4 bases from V and 5 bases from J, leaving 20 bases between. The CDR3 bases are TGTGCCAGCAGTTCCGAGGTCGAACGGGCTTTGTATGGCTACACCTTC. Translating gives CASSSEVERALYGYTF.

The rearrangement joins TRBV6-5 to TRBJ2-5; D is unclear. The CDR3 loop spans 14 amino acids. V was shortened by 0 bases and J by 5 bases, with 10 bases between the two germline ends. Germline assignment: CDR1 MNHEY and CDR2 SVGAGI. The CDR3 reads CASSYSTATETQYF. CDR3 bases: TGTGCCAGCAGTTACTCGACGGCTACTGAGACCCAGTACTTC.

This clone was detected only a few times. The V gene is TRBV9, the J gene TRBJ1-3, with D possibly TRBD1 on 5 matching bases. V gave up 0 bases and J gave up 0 bases, with 7 bases separating them. Germline V lookup: CDR1 SGDLS, CDR2 YYNGEE. The CDR3 totals 15 residues. The chain's CDR3 is CASSVGTSSGNTIYF. The CDR3 DNA sequence: TGTGCCAGCAGCGTAGGGACAAGCTCTGGAAACACCATATATTTT.

The J gene is TRBJ2-1, the V gene TRBV28, with D tentatively TRBD1 (5 bases). The germline V gene encodes CDR1 MDHEN and CDR2 SYDVKM. The CDR3 length is 14 residues. V lost 2 bases to trimming and J lost 5 bases, with 10 bases between them. This CDR3 reads CASSLHADNNEQFF. The CDR3 DNA is TGTGCCAGCAGTTTACACGCGGACAACAATGAGCAGTTCTTC.

Only a few counts were recorded for this clone. The chain carries TRBV18 and TRBJ2-1; D is undetermined. Per the germline V gene, CDR1 is KGHSH and CDR2 is LQKENI. The CDR3 is 12 amino acids. V was trimmed by 3 bases and J by 4 bases, leaving 4 bases between them. CDR3 in amino acids: CASSPRYNEQFF. The CDR3 DNA reads TGTGCCAGCTCACCGCGGTACAATGAGCAGTTCTTC. Complete variable domain (other parts from reference TRBV18 and TRBJ2-1): NAGVMQNPRHLVRRRGQEARLRCSPMKGHSHVYWYRQLPEEGLKFMVYLQKENIIDESGMPKERFSAEFPKEGPSILRIQQVVRGDSAAYFCASSPRYNEQFFGPGTRLTVL.

This clone was seen a few times. The chain is built from TRBV7-3 and TRBJ2-3, with D perhaps matching TRBD1 (6 bases). CDR3 length equals 15 residues. CDR1 is SGHTA and CDR2 is FQGTGA in the germline V gene. V was shortened by 2 bases and J by 3 bases, with 12 bases between the two germline ends. The CDR3 loop is CASSLQAGETDTQYF. The CDR3 coding sequence is TGTGCCAGCAGCTTACAAGCAGGGGAGACAGATACGCAGTATTTT.

In its sample, this clone was seen a few times. The J gene is TRBJ2-3, the V gene TRBV4-2; D ambiguous. Per the germline V gene, CDR1 is LGHNA and CDR2 is YNFKEQ. The germline V and J ends were trimmed by 4 bases and 0 bases, with 17 bases remaining between them. This CDR3 comprises 17 residues. The CDR3 DNA sequence: TGTGCCAGCAGCCTGACTGGATGGGTTTCCAGCACAGATACGCAGTATTTT. This translates into CASSLTGWVSSTDTQYF.

The chain combines TRBV19 with TRBJ1-5, with D perhaps TRBD1 (5 bases). The CDR3 is 14 residues long. Germline CDR1 reads LNHDA; CDR2 reads SQIVND (reference sequence). Deletions cut 1 base from V and 3 bases from J, with 7 bases between. The DNA for the CDR3 is TGTGCCAGTAGTATAGGCGGGGCCAATCAGCCCCAGCATTTT. Its protein is CASSIGGANQPQHF.

The chain couples TRBV7-9 to TRBJ1-5; D is perhaps TRBD1 (6 bases). The germline CDR1 and CDR2 sequences are SEHNR and FQNEAQ (reference sequence). V lost 6 bases and J 6 bases, leaving 18 bases between the germline ends. CDR3 length: 15 residues. The CDR3 region has the DNA TGTGCCAGCAGTCAGGGGCCGGCGAGAGGTCAGCCCCAGCATTTT. It translates to CASSQGPARGQPQHF. The full variable domain, in which reference TRBV7-9 and TRBJ1-5 provide the parts outside the CDR3, is DTGVSQNPRHKITKRGQNVTFRCDPISEHNRLYWYRQTLGQGPEFLTYFQNEAQLEKSRLLSDRFSAERPKGSFSTLEIQRTEQGDSAMYLCASSQGPARGQPQHFGDGTRLSIL.

The sample holds a few counts of this clone. The chain is built from TRBV25-1 and TRBJ2-3, with 8 bases identical to TRBD2. The germline CDR1 and CDR2 sequences are MGHDK and SYGVNS. V was pared by 3 bases and J by 6 bases, with 8 bases of the junction left unmatched. The CDR3 has 15 amino acids. The CDR3 sequence is CASSDWRGAGDTQYF. In DNA, the CDR3 is TGTGCCAGCAGTGATTGGCGGGGGGCCGGGGATACGCAGTATTTT.